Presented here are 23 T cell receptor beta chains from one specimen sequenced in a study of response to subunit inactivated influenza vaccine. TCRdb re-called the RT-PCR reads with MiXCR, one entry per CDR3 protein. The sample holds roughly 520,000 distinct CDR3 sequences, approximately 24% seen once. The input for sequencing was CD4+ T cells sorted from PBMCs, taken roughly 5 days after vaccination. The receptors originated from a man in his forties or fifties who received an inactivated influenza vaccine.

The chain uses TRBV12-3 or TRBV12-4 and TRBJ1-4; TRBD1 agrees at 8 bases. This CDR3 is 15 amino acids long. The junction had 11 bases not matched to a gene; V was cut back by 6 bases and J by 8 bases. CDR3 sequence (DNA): TGTGCCAGCAGCCGGACAGGGCCCATGGGGGAAAAACTGTTTTTT. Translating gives CASSRTGPMGEKLFF.

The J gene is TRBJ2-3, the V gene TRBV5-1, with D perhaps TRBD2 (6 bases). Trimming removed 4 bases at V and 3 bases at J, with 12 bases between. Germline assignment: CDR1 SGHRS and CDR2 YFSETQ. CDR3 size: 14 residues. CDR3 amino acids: CASSGGAYTDTQYF. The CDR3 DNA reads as TGCGCCAGCAGCGGCGGGGCTTATACAGATACGCAGTATTTT.

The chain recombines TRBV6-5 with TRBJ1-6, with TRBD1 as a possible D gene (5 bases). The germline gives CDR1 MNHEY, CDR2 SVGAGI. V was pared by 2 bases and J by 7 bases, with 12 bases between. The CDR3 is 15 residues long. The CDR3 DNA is TGTGCCAGCAGTTACGGCCAGGGAGGGAATTCACCCCTCCACTTT. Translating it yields CASSYGQGGNSPLHF.

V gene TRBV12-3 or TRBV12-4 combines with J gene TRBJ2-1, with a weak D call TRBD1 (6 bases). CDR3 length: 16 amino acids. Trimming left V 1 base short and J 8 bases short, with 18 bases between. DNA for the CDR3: TGTGCCAGCAGTTTAGGTGTTCTAGGGGGTGGGGATGAGCAGTTCTTC. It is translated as CASSLGVLGGGDEQFF.

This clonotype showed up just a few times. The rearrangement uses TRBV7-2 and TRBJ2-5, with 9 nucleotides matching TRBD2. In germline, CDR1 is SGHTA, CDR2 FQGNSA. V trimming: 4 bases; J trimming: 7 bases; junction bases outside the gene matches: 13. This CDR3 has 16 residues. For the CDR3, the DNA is TGTGCCAGCAGCTCGATGGGACTAGCCGGAAAGGGGACCCAGTACTTC. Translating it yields CASSSMGLAGKGTQYF.

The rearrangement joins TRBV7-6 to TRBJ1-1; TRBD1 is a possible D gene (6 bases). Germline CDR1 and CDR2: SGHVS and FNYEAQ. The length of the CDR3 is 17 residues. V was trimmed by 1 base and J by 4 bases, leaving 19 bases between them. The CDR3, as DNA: TGTGCCAGCAGCTTAGACCCCACCAGGGGACTTAGCACTGAAGCTTTCTTT. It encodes CASSLDPTRGLSTEAFF.

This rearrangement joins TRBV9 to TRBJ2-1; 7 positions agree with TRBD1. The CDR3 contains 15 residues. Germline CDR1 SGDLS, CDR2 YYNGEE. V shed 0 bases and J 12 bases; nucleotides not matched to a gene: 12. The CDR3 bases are TGTGCCAGCAGCGTAGCAGGTCAGGGGGTCCATGGGCAGTTCTTC. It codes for CASSVAGQGVHGQFF.

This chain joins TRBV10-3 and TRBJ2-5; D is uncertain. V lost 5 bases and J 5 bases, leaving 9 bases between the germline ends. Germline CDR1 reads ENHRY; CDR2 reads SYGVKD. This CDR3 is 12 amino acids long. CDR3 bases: TGTGCCATCAGTCGAGTGGGCGAGACCCAGTACTTC. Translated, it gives CAISRVGETQYF.

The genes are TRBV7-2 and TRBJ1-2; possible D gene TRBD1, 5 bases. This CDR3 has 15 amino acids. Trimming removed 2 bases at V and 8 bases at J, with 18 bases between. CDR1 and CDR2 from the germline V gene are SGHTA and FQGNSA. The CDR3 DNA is TGTGCCAGCAGCTTATCGGCAGGGCAAGGTTCGGGCTACACCTTC. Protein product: CASSLSAGQGSGYTF.

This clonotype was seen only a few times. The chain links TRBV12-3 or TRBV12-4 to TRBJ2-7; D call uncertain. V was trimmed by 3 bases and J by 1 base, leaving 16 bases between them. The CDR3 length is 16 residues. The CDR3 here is CASSFRSPHGSYEQYF. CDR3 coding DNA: TGTGCCAGCAGTTTCAGGTCCCCCCACGGGTCCTACGAGCAGTACTTC.

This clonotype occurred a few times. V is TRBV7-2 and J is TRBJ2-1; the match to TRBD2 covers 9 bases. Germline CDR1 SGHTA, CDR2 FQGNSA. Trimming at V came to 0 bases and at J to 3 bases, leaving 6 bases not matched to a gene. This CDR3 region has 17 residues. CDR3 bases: TGTGCCAGCAGCTTAGCCGTAACTAGCGGGTACTACAATGAGCAGTTCTTC. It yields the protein CASSLAVTSGYYNEQFF.

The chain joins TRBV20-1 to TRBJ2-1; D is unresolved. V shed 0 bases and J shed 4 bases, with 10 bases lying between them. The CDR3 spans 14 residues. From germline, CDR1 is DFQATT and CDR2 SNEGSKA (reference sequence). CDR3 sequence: CSARELADYNEQFF. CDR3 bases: TGCAGTGCTAGAGAATTGGCGGATTACAATGAGCAGTTCTTC.

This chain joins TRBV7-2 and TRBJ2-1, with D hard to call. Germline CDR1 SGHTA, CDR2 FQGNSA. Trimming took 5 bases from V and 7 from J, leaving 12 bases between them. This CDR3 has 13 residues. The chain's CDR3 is CASSELGRNEQFF. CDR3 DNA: TGTGCCAGCAGCGAGCTAGGTCGGAATGAGCAGTTCTTC.

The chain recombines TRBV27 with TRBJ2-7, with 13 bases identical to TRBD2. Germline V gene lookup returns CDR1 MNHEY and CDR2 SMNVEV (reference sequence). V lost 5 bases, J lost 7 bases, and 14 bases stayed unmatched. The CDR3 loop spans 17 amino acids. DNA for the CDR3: TGTGCCAGCAGTCCGCTGACAGGACTAGCGGGAGTGGGAGAGCAGTACTTC. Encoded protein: CASSPLTGLAGVGEQYF.

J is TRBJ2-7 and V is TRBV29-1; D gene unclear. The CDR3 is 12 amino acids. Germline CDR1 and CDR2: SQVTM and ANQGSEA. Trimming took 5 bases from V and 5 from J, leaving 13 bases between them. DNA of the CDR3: TGCAGCGTTTCGTCGTCGTCCGACGAGCAGTACTTC. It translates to CSVSSSSDEQYF.

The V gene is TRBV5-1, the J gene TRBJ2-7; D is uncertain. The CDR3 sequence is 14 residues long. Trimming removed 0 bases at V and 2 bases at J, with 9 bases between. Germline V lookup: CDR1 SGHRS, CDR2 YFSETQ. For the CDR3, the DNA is TGCGCCAGCAGCTTGGATGGGCATCCCTACGAGCAGTACTTC. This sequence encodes CASSLDGHPYEQYF.

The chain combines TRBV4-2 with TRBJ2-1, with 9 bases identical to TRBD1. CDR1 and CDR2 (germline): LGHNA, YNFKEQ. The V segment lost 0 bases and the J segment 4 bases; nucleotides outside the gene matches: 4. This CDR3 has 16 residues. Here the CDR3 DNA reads TGTGCCAGCAGCCAAGAGAGACAGGGGGTATACAATGAGCAGTTCTTC. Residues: CASSQERQGVYNEQFF.

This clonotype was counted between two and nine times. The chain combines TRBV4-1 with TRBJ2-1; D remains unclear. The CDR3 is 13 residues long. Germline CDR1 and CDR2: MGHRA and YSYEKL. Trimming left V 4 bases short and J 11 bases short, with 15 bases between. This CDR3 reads CASSRQLGIQQFF. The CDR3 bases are TGCGCCAGCAGCCGCCAGTTGGGGATTCAGCAGTTCTTC.

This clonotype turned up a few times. The CDR3 DNA sequence: TGTGCCAGCAGCTGGCAATTTACAGGAGCCGGGGAGCTGTTTTTT. Protein sequence: CASSWQFTGAGELFF. The chain uses TRBV7-9 and TRBJ2-2, with D maybe TRBD1 (5 bases). Germline V gives CDR1 SEHNR, CDR2 FQNEAQ (reference sequence). V gave up 4 bases and J gave up 6 bases, with 15 bases separating them. The CDR3 extends over 15 amino acids.

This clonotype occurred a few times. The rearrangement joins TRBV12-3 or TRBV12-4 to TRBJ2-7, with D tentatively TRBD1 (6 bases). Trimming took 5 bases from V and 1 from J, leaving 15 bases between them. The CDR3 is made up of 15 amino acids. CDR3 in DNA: TGTGCCAGCAGTGCCCCCTCCGGACAGTCCTACGAGCAGTACTTC. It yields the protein CASSAPSGQSYEQYF.

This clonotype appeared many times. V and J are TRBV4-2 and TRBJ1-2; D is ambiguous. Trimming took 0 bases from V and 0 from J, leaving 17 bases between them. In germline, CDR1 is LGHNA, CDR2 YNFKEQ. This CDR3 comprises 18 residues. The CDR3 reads CASSQDPAVIHANYGYTF. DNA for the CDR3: TGTGCCAGCAGCCAAGACCCCGCGGTAATCCACGCTAACTATGGCTACACCTTC.

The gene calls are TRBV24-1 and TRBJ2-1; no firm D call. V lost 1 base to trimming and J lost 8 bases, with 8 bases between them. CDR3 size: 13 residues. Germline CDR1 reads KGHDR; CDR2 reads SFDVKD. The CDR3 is CATSDFQIDEQFF. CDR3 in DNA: TGTGCCACCAGTGATTTCCAGATAGATGAGCAGTTCTTC.

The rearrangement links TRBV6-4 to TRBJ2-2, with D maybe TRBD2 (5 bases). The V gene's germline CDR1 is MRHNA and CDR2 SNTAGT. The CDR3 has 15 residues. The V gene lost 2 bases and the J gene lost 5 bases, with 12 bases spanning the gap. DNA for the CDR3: TGTGCCAGCAGTGACCCATCCCGGGGAACCGGGGAGCTGTTTTTT. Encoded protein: CASSDPSRGTGELFF.